One and the same sample provided the 13 T cell receptor beta chains below, sequenced in a study of molecular identifiers for immune sequencing clone quantification. Using its own MiXCR run on the PCR reads, TCRdb lists one record per CDR3 protein. The profile covers just under 20,000 distinct CDR3 sequences, with about 21% appearing a single time and 5% to 7% taken by the ten largest. Sequencing was carried out using naive CD8+ T cells from blood, with Jurkat cell RNA spiked in. Subset denoted: FACS-sorted CD8+CD4-CCR7+CD45RA+ naive T cells. The receptors were gathered from a human donor in good health. Some libraries in this study had Jurkat cell RNA spiked in.

The V and J genes are TRBV28 and TRBJ2-2, with 7 positions matching TRBD1. Germline CDR1 and CDR2: MDHEN and SYDVKM. CDR3 length: 16 residues. V was pared by 6 bases and J by 0 bases, with 7 bases of the junction left unmatched. CDR3 loop: CASSRTTGTNTGELFF. CDR3 DNA sequence: TGTGCCAGCAGCCGAACGACAGGGACGAACACCGGGGAGCTGTTTTTT.

This clonotype has ten or more counts. The chain joins TRBV4-3 to TRBJ2-2; 7 nucleotides match TRBD2. Germline V gene data show CDR1 as LGHNA and CDR2 as YSLEER. Germline trimming cut 0 bases from V and 6 bases from J; bases unmatched to any gene: 7. This CDR3 has 16 residues. CDR3 DNA: TGCGCCAGCAGCCAAGAATTCCGGGGAGGGTCCGGGGAGCTGTTTTTT. This codes for CASSQEFRGGSGELFF.

The table lists this clonotype with many counts. The chain is built from TRBV28 and TRBJ2-3, with 9 bases aligning to TRBD2. Trimming took 2 bases from V and 0 from J; bases not matched to a gene: 6. The length of the CDR3 is 17 residues. CDR1 is MDHEN, CDR2 SYDVKM, per germline. CDR3 coding DNA: TGTGCCAGCAGTTTAACGCTAGCGGGGTCTAGCACAGATACGCAGTATTTT. Its protein is CASSLTLAGSSTDTQYF. The full variable domain, completed using reference TRBV28 and TRBJ2-3, is DVKVTQSSRYLVKRTGEKVFLECVQDMDHENMFWYRQDPGLGLRLIYFSYDVKMKEKGDIPEGYSVSREKKERFSLILESASTNQTSMYLCASSLTLAGSSTDTQYFGPGTRLTVL.

This clonotype qualifies as medium-sized. This chain connects TRBV7-2 to TRBJ2-3, with D uncertain. CDR3 length: 12 amino acids. With 4 bases removed from V and 3 bases from J, the gap between germline ends came to 5 bases. Germline V gene sequence: CDR1 SGHTA, CDR2 FQGNSA. The CDR3, as DNA: TGTGCCAGCAGCTCCGGTACAGATACGCAGTATTTT. Amino acid sequence: CASSSGTDTQYF.

This clonotype has ten or more counts. Without the conserved terminal phenylalanine or tryptophan, this CDR3 likely stems from a read error. The DNA is omitted, as the CDR3 cannot be located on it reliably, and the CDR3 follows TCRdb's listing. V is TRBV4-3 and J is TRBJ2-7. Both ends counted, the CDR3 spans 10 residues. Germline values: CDR1 LGHNA, CDR2 YSLEER. The CDR3 is CASRRDLVKN.

A note on this clonotype: A clone one base away is much larger, so this may be a read error. The chain couples TRBV28 to TRBJ2-7; the D gene is possibly TRBD1 (5 bases). CDR3 length: 13 amino acids. Germline V lookup: CDR1 MDHEN, CDR2 SYDVKM. Deletions cut 6 bases from V and 6 bases from J, with 15 bases between. CDR3 nucleotides: TGTGCCAGCAGCCCCCCATTAGGGGCCGAGCAGTACTTC. This gives the protein CASSPPLGAEQYF.

In its sample, this clonotype was seen a few times. This rearrangement joins TRBV19 to TRBJ1-1; the D gene is possibly TRBD1 (5 bases). The V gene lost 3 bases and the J gene lost 8 bases, with 13 bases spanning the gap. CDR1 LNHDA and CDR2 SQIVND come from the germline V gene (reference sequence). The CDR3 has 13 amino acids. In DNA, the CDR3 is TGTGCCAGTAGTATTTATCAGGGAGGCGAAGCTTTCTTT. It is translated as CASSIYQGGEAFF.

Remarks on this clonotype: One base away lies a much larger clone, so this may be a sequencing read error. V is TRBV20-1 and J is TRBJ2-1; maybe TRBD1 (5 bases). Germline lookup yields CDR1 DFQATT and CDR2 SNEGSKA (reference sequence). This CDR3 is 16 amino acids long. The CDR3 DNA sequence: TGCAGTGCTAGAGGACGACAGTCGGTCTCCTACAGTGAGCAGTTCTTC. This sequence encodes CSARGRQSVSYSEQFF.

To note about this clonotype: Given a much more abundant clone one base away, this may be a read error. The CDR3 loop reads CTSSQGQGNTIYF. CDR3 nucleotide sequence: TGTACCAGCAGCCAGGGACAGGGAAACACCATATATTTT. The rearrangement links TRBV7-9 to TRBJ1-3, with TRBD1 matching 7 bases. This CDR3 comprises 13 residues. Germline CDR1 is SEHNR and CDR2 is FQNEAQ (reference sequence).

This clonotype counts as medium-sized. The V and J genes are TRBV6-2 or TRBV6-3 and TRBJ1-5, with TRBD1 as a possible D gene (6 bases). The germline V and J ends were trimmed by 7 bases and 1 base, with 8 bases remaining between them. Germline assignment: CDR1 MNHEY and CDR2 SVGEGT. The CDR3 has 13 amino acids. CDR3 in DNA: TGTGCCAGCACCGACAGGAGCAATCAGCCCCAGCATTTT. This sequence encodes CASTDRSNQPQHF.

This clonotype was counted ten times or more. The DNA of the CDR3 is TGTGCCACGACTGCGCGCGGGGAGACTGAAGCTTTCTTT. It translates to CATTARGETEAFF. The genes are TRBV7-9 and TRBJ1-1; no clear D. Germline lookup yields CDR1 SEHNR and CDR2 FQNEAQ (reference sequence). With 10 bases removed from V and 5 bases from J, the gap between germline ends came to 17 bases. This CDR3 is 13 amino acids long.

This chain links TRBV27 with TRBJ2-5; no clear D gene. Germline V gives CDR1 MNHEY, CDR2 SMNVEV (reference sequence). The CDR3 runs 16 residues. V was pared by 5 bases and J by 1 base, with 17 bases between. As DNA, the CDR3 is TGTGCCAGCAGTCCGCATAGTACGTTGGGCCAAGAGACCCAGTACTTC. Protein product: CASSPHSTLGQETQYF.

This clonotype was detected only a few times. This clone may be a read error of a much larger clone one base away. The CDR3 loop reads CASSLGWGSYEQYF. DNA for the CDR3: TGTGCCAGCAGCTTAGGCTGGGGTTCTTACGAGCAGTACTTC. This rearrangement joins TRBV7-8 to TRBJ2-7; no definite D call. This CDR3 has 14 amino acids. V lost 1 base, J lost 4 bases, and 11 bases lay in between. CDR1 is SGHVS, CDR2 FQNEAQ, per germline.